Sequencing of this TCR beta chain was carried out in a study of cytomegalovirus exposure and HLA in healthy donors. Study summary: Genotyping of hundreds of donors showed that around 86% belonged to the Caucasian-associated ancestry cluster. Study-level points and caveats: A missense DCLRE1C variant was associated with V- and J-gene trimming of TCR beta chains in a later analysis, and an independent cohort replicated the association. In a later analysis, productive TCRs from donors in an Asian-associated ancestry cluster reportedly carried fewer N-insertions than the cohort mean. Highest at DRB1 and lowest at HLA-C, TCR association rates differed among HLA loci in a later analysis.

Vbeta (60) and Jbeta (13) primers were used in the PCR. TCRdb's copy holds only in-frame clones and misses some; the assay was immunoSEQ multiplex PCR. The sample carries roughly 170,000 clones, about 77% recorded once. Notes on this clone: What it binds is not known.

Sequencing was performed on PBMCs. The receptor was derived from a man aged 25-45 years in good health and CMV-seronegative.

CDR3 amino acids: CAWSASYPSDTQYF. In DNA, the CDR3 is TGTGCCTGGAGTGCCTCTTATCCCAGTGATACGCAGTATTTT. The chain is built from TRBV30 and TRBJ2-3; no reliable D call. The CDR3 has 14 residues. Germline V CDR1 and CDR2: GTSNPN, SVGIG (reference sequence). Deletions cut 1 base from V and 6 bases from J, with 14 bases between. Based on the CDR3 plus reference TRBV30 and TRBJ2-3, the full variable domain is SQTIHQWPATLVQPVGSPLSLECTVEGTSNPNLYWYRQAAGRGLQLLFYSVGIGQISSEVPQNLSASRPQDRQFILSSKKLLLSDSGFYLCAWSASYPSDTQYFGPGTRLTVL.